The 4 T cell receptor beta chains below all came from one sample that was sequenced in a study of T cell responses to AZD1222 COVID-19 vaccine. TCRdb keeps only in-frame clones here, not all; method: immunoSEQ multiplex PCR. The table has over 150,000 clones, approximately 92% seen once. The sample was peripheral blood, taken on day 0 of AZD1222 vaccination. Every receptor here comes from an adult in good health.

The gene calls are TRBV5-6 and TRBJ1-1; D may be TRBD1 (6 bases). Between the trimmed V and J ends, which lost 2 bases and 1 base, there was a span of 15 bases. Germline CDR1 and CDR2: SGHDT and YYEEEE. The CDR3 extends over 16 amino acids. The CDR3 nucleotides read TGTGCCAGCAGCTTCTTTCCAGGGGATTGGAACACTGAAGCTTTCTTT. Translation gives CASSFFPGDWNTEAFF.

The genes are TRBV28 and TRBJ2-7; TRBD2 is a possible D gene (6 bases). V shed 4 bases and J shed 0 bases, with 13 bases lying between them. From germline, CDR1 is MDHEN and CDR2 SYDVKM. The CDR3 has 15 residues. Here the CDR3 DNA reads TGTGCCAGCAGTTCCCCCGGAGGGGCCTCCTACGAGCAGTACGTC. Amino acid sequence: CASSSPGGASYEQYV.

This chain joins TRBV4-1 and TRBJ1-6, with 10 bases matching TRBD1. The CDR3 has 16 residues. Germline CDR1 reads MGHRA; CDR2 reads YSYEKL. The junction had 8 bases not matched to a gene; V was cut back by 5 bases and J by 7 bases. The CDR3 bases are TGCGCCAGCAGCAAAAACCCGGGACAGGGGAATTCACCCCTCCACTTT. Translated, it gives CASSKNPGQGNSPLHF.

The rearrangement uses TRBV10-3 and TRBJ2-1; 9 positions match TRBD2. V gave up 3 bases and J gave up 4 bases; unmatched junction bases: 4. The CDR3 is 15 amino acids. Germline V gene lookup returns CDR1 ENHRY and CDR2 SYGVKD. CDR3 DNA sequence: TGTGCCATCAGTGAAATAGCGGGGGCTTACAATGAGCAGTTCTTC. Residues: CAISEIAGAYNEQFF.